This paragraph reports one T cell receptor (beta chain). The antigen is not known. CDR1 and CDR2 (germline): SEHNR, FQNEAQ (reference sequence). Trimming stripped 0 bases from V and 1 base from J, with 7 bases between. This CDR3 region has 16 residues. This specimen comes from a study of early T cells in non-severe SARS-CoV-2 infection. About the study: The study sequenced bulk RNA from unsorted whole blood, with chains unpaired.

TCRdb redid the calling of the 5' RACE reads with MiXCR, one entry per CDR3 protein. The top ten hold 4.5% to 7% of the sample, which has about 28,000 distinct CDR3 sequences, roughly 4.6% seen once. Study observations and caveats: In VDJdb matching, anti-spike CD8 responses were favored while private and CD4 specificities went missing.

This specimen consisted of whole blood, obtained at baseline. This sequence joins TRBV7-9 and TRBJ2-6, with a weak D call TRBD2 (6 bases). This sequence originates from an adult who was a healthcare worker with PCR-confirmed SARS-CoV-2 infection or an uninfected control (not recorded which). CDR3 DNA: TGTGCCAGCAGCTTAGCCGGGACTTCTGGGGCCAACGTCCTGACTTTC. This translates into CASSLAGTSGANVLTF.